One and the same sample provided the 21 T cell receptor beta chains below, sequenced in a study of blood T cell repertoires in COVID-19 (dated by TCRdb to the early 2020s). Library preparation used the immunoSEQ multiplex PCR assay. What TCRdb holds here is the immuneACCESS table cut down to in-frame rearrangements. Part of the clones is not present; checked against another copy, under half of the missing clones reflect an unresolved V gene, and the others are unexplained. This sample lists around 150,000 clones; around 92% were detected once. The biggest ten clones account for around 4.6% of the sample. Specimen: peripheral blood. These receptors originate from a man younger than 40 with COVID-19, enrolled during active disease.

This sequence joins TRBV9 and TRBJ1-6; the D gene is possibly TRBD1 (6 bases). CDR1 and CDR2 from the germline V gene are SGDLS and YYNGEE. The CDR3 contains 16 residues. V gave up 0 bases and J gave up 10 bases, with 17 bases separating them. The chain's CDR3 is CASSVVPRQAGSPLHF. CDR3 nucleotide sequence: TGTGCCAGCAGCGTAGTCCCCAGACAGGCTGGATCACCCCTCCACTTT.

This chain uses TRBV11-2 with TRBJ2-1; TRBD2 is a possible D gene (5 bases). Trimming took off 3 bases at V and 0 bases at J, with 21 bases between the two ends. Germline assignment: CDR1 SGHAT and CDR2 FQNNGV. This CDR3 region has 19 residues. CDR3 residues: CASSFSPSSASSSYNEQFF. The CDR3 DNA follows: TGTGCCAGCAGCTTCTCCCCTAGCTCCGCCTCGAGCTCCTACAATGAGCAGTTCTTC.

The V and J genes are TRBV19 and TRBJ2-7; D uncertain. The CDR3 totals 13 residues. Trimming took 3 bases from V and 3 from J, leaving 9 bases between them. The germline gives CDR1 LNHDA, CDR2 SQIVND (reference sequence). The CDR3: CASSMSAGYEQYF. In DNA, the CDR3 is TGTGCCAGTAGTATGTCGGCAGGCTACGAGCAGTACTTC.

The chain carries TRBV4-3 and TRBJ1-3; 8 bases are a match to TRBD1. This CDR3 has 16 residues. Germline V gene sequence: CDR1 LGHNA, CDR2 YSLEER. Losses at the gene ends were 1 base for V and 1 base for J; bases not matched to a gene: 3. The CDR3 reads CASSQGGTGSGNTIYF. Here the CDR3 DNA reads TGCGCCAGCAGCCAAGGAGGGACAGGTTCTGGAAACACCATATATTTT.

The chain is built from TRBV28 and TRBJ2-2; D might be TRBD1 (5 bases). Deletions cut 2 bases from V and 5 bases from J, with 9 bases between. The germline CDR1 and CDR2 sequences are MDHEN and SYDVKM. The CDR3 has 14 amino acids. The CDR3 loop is CASSLRQGTGELFF. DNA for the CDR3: TGTGCCAGCAGTTTAAGGCAGGGAACCGGGGAGCTGTTTTTT. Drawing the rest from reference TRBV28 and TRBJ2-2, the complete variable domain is DVKVTQSSRYLVKRTGEKVFLECVQDMDHENMFWYRQDPGLGLRLIYFSYDVKMKEKGDIPEGYSVSREKKERFSLILESASTNQTSMYLCASSLRQGTGELFFGEGSRLTVL.

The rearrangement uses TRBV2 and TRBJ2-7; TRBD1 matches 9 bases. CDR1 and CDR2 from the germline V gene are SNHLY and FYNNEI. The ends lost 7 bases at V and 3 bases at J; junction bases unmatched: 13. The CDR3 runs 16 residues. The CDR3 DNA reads TGTGCCAGCAAGAATAAGTATGGGACAGGGTTCTACGAGCAGTACTTC. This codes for CASKNKYGTGFYEQYF.

CDR3 nucleotides: TGTGCCAGCAGTTCCGCGGCGGGAGCAGGGTACGAGCAGTACTTC. Amino acid sequence: CASSSAAGAGYEQYF. The chain has TRBV28 and TRBJ2-7; 7 bases align to TRBD2. With V trimmed by 4 bases and J by 4 bases, 10 bases remained unmatched. The germline gives CDR1 MDHEN, CDR2 SYDVKM. The length of the CDR3 is 15 residues.

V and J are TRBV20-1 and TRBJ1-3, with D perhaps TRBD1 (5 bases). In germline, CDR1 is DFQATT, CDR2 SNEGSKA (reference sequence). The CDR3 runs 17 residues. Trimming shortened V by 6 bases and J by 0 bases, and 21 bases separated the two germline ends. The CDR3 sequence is CSASRVFGGASGNTIYF. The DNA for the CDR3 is TGCAGTGCGAGTAGGGTTTTTGGCGGGGCCTCTGGAAACACCATATATTTT.

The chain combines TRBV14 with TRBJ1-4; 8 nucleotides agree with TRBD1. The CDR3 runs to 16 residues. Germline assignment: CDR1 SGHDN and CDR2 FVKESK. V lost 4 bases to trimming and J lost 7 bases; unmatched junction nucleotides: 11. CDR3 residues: CASSRIGHQGAEKLFF. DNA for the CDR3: TGTGCCAGCAGCCGAATCGGACACCAGGGGGCTGAAAAACTGTTTTTT.

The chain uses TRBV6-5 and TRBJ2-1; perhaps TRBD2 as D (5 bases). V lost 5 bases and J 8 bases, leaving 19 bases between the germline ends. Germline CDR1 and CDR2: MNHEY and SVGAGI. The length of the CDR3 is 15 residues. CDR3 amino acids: CASSTREEGGDEQFF. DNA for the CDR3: TGTGCCAGCAGTACCCGGGAAGAGGGTGGCGATGAGCAGTTCTTC.

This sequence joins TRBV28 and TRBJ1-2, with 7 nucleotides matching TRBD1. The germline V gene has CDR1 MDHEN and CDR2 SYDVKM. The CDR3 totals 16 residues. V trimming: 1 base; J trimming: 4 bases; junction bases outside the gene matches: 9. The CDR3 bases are TGTGCCAGCAGTTTATTCCGGGGCAGGGGGGCCTATGGCTACACCTTC. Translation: CASSLFRGRGAYGYTF.

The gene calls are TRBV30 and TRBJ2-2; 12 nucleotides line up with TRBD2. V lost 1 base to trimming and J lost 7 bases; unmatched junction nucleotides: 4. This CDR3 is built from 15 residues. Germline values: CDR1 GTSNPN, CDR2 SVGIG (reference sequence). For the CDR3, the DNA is TGTGCCTGGAGTGGGCTAGCGGGAGGGATCGGGGAGCTGTTTTTT. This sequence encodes CAWSGLAGGIGELFF. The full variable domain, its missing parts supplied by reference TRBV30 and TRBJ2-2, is SQTIHQWPATLVQPVGSPLSLECTVEGTSNPNLYWYRQAAGRGLQLLFYSVGIGQISSEVPQNLSASRPQDRQFILSSKKLLLSDSGFYLCAWSGLAGGIGELFFGEGSRLTVL.

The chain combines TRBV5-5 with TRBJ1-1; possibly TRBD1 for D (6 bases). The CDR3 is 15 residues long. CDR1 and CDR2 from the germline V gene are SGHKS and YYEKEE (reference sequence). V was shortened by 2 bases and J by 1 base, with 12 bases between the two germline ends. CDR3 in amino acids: CASSFSGVANTEAFF. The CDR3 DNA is TGTGCCAGCAGCTTCTCAGGGGTTGCGAACACTGAAGCTTTCTTT.

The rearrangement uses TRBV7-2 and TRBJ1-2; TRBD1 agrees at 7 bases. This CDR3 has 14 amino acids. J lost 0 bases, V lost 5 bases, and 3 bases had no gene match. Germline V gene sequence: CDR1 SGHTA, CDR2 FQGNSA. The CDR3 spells CASSEGAANYGYTF. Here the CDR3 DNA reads TGTGCCAGCAGCGAGGGGGCAGCTAACTATGGCTACACCTTC. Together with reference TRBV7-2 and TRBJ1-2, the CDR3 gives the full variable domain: GAGVSQSPSNKVTEKGKDVELRCDPISGHTALYWYRQSLGQGLEFLIYFQGNSAPDKSGLPSDRFSAERTGGSVSTLTIQRTQQEDSAVYLCASSEGAANYGYTFGSGTRLTVV.

CDR3 sequence reads: CATSLPLGRGLAKNIQYF. The CDR3 DNA follows: TGTGCCACCAGCCTACCACTCGGCAGGGGGCTAGCCAAAAACATTCAGTACTTC. The rearrangement joins TRBV15 to TRBJ2-4; 8 bases fit TRBD1. J lost 0 bases, V lost 5 bases, and 12 bases had no gene match. The CDR3 loop spans 18 amino acids. Germline CDR1 reads LNHNV; CDR2 reads YYDKDF (reference sequence).

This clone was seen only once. CDR3 coding DNA: TGTGCCAGCAGCTGGCTTCCGCTAGCGATTAGCACAGATACGCAGTATTTT. Protein sequence: CASSWLPLAISTDTQYF. The rearrangement joins TRBV7-2 to TRBJ2-3, with a weak D call TRBD2 (6 bases). CDR1 and CDR2 from the germline V gene are SGHTA and FQGNSA. V gave up 4 bases and J gave up 0 bases, with 17 bases separating them. CDR3 length: 17 amino acids.

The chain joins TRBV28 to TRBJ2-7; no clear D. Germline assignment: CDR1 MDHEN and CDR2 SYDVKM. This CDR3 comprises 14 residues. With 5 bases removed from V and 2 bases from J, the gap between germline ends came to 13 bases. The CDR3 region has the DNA TGTGCCAGCAGTCCTGGGCTCAAACCCTACGAGCAGTACTTC. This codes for CASSPGLKPYEQYF.

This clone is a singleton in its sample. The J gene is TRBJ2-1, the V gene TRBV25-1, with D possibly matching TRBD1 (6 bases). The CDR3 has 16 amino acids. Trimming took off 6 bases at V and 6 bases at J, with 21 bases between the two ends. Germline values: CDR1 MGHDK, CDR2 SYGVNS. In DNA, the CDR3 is TGTGCCAGCAGGGCGTTTGGGGGCCAAAGGTCCAATGAGCAGTTCTTC. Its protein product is CASRAFGGQRSNEQFF.

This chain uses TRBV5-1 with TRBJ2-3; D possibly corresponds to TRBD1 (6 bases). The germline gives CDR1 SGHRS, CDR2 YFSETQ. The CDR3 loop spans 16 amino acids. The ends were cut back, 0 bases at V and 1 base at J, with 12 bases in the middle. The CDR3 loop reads CASSLAAGVGTDTQYF. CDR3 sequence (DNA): TGCGCCAGCAGCTTGGCGGCAGGGGTCGGCACAGATACGCAGTATTTT.

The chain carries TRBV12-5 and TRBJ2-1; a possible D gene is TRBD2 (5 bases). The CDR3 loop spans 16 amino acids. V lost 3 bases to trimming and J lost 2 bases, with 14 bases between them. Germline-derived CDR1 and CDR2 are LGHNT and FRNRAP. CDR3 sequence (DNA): TGTGCTAGTGGTTTCCGGACGGGGATCGCCTACAATGAGCAGTTCTTC. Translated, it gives CASGFRTGIAYNEQFF.

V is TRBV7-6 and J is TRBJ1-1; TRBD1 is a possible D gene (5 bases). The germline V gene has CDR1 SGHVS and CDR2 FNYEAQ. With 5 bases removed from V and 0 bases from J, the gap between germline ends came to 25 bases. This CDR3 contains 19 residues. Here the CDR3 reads CASSLSGGSHWGMNTEAFF. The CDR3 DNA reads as TGTGCCAGCAGCCTAAGTGGAGGGTCACATTGGGGCATGAACACTGAAGCTTTCTTT.